This T cell receptor (beta chain) was recovered during a study of cytomegalovirus exposure and HLA in healthy donors. Across the whole study: Unique TCRs from HLA-typed donors, about 78 million of them, were held in an early data release.

V shed 0 bases, J shed 9 bases, and the junction held 15 bases outside the gene matches. The CDR3 covers 17 residues. From germline, CDR1 is MGHDK and CDR2 SYGVNS. Amplification used 60 Vbeta primers and 13 Jbeta primers. TCRdb keeps only in-frame clones here, not all; method: immunoSEQ multiplex PCR. This sample carries 170,000 or so clones, 60% to 80% of them seen once, and the ten largest clones take roughly 13%. On this clone: Its antigen is not known.

Study results and limitations: With further analysis later on, most CMV-associated TCR beta chains appeared HLA-restricted. The study assumed roughly uniform donor sequencing depth for presence/absence analyses.

The source material was PBMCs. The V call is TRBV25-1, the J call TRBJ1-2; 8 bases agree with TRBD1. The origin of this receptor is a woman between 45 and 65 years old in good health and CMV-seropositive. CDR3: CASSEYRSAGTGISYTF. For the CDR3, the DNA is TGTGCCAGCAGTGAATATAGGAGCGCCGGGACAGGTATTAGCTACACCTTC.